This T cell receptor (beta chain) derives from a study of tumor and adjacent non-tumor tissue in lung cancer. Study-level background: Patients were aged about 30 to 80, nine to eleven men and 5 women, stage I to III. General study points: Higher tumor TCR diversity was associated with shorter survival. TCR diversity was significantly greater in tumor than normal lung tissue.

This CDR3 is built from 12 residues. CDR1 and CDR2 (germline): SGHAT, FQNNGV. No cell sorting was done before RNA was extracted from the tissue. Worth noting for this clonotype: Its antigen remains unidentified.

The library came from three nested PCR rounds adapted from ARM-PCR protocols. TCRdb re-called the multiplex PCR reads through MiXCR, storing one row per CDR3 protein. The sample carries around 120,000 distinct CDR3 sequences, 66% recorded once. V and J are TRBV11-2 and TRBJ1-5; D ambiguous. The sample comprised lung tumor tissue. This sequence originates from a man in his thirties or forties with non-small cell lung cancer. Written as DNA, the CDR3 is TGTGCTAGCGGCCCCCGTGGACAGCCCCAGCATTTT. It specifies CASGPRGQPQHF. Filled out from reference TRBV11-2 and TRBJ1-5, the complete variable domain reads EAGVAQSPRYKIIEKRQSVAFWCNPISGHATLYWYQQILGQGPKLLIQFQNNGVVDDSQLPKDRFSAERLKGVDSTLKIQPAKLEDSAVYLCASGPRGQPQHFGDGTRLSIL.